Presented here are 17 T cell receptor beta chains from one specimen sequenced in a study of beta chain features in type 1 diabetes. Their recognized antigens are unknown. Study conclusions and caveats: All four CD4+ subsets of Type 1 diabetes patients contained TCRB CDR3s that were moderately but significantly shorter.

All of the isolated RNA was reverse transcribed, so expressed TCRB transcripts were sequenced. The repertoire was sequenced with immunoSEQ multiplex PCR; TCRdb's copy has only in-frame clones and lacks some. The sample records some 700,000 clones, around 15% being singletons. Material for sequencing was naive CD4+ T cells from blood. These receptors came from a man aged 18 to 30 with type 1 diabetes.

This rearrangement joins TRBV30 to TRBJ1-1; D remains unclear. Trimming shortened V by 0 bases and J by 1 base, and 12 bases separated the two germline ends. The length of the CDR3 is 15 residues. In germline, CDR1 is GTSNPN, CDR2 SVGIG (reference sequence). The DNA of the CDR3 is TGTGCCTGGAGTGTATCAGTCAATTCGAACACTGAAGCTTTCTTT. Protein product: CAWSVSVNSNTEAFF.

This rearrangement joins TRBV29-1 to TRBJ2-3; TRBD2 aligns across 8 bases. Germline lookup yields CDR1 SQVTM and CDR2 ANQGSEA. The CDR3 runs to 15 residues. The V gene end was trimmed by 3 bases and the J gene end by 2 bases; junction bases not matched to a gene: 7. CDR3 amino acids: CSVDSYGGATDTQYF. The CDR3 DNA is TGCAGCGTTGATTCGTACGGGGGGGCCACAGATACGCAGTATTTT.

This clone was seen a handful of times. The CDR3 region has the DNA TGTGCCTGCCAAACCTCCTACGAGCAGTACTTC. Its protein product is CACQTSYEQYF. This chain uses TRBV30 with TRBJ2-7; no clear D. From germline, CDR1 is GTSNPN and CDR2 SVGIG (reference sequence). The CDR3 has 11 residues. V dropped 6 bases and J dropped 0 bases, with 6 bases sitting between them.

V gene TRBV30 combines with J gene TRBJ1-1; TRBD1 might be the D (6 bases). The CDR3 loop spans 15 amino acids. Germline CDR1 is GTSNPN and CDR2 is SVGIG (reference sequence). V was trimmed by 0 bases and J by 4 bases, leaving 15 bases between them. In DNA, the CDR3 is TGTGCCTGGAGTGTACAGGGAGGGATCGGCACTGAAGCTTTCTTT. Protein sequence: CAWSVQGGIGTEAFF.

This clone appeared a few times. Additional DNA sequences in this sample encode the identical CDR3. The chain has TRBV29-1 and TRBJ1-1; possibly TRBD1 for D (6 bases). The length of the CDR3 is 11 residues. Germline-derived CDR1 and CDR2 are SQVTM and ANQGSEA. The V end lost 6 bases, the J end lost 4 bases, and 9 bases lay between the germline ends. CDR3: CSVQGGTEAFF. CDR3 nucleotides: TGCAGCGTACAGGGAGGCACTGAAGCTTTCTTT.

This chain uses TRBV2 with TRBJ1-3; 9 positions agree with TRBD1. The CDR3 covers 17 residues. V lost 4 bases to trimming and J lost 0 bases; unmatched junction nucleotides: 7. The germline V gene has CDR1 SNHLY and CDR2 FYNNEI. The CDR3 loop reads CASSVPQGAISGNTIYF. The CDR3 coding sequence is TGTGCCAGCAGTGTACCACAGGGGGCGATCTCTGGAAACACCATATATTTT.

This clone was counted only a few times. This sequence joins TRBV10-3 and TRBJ2-7, with D maybe TRBD2 (6 bases). V was trimmed by 3 bases and J by 0 bases, leaving 12 bases between them. This CDR3 has 15 amino acids. Germline loops: CDR1 ENHRY, CDR2 SYGVKD. CDR3 amino acids: CAISDEMTSSYEQYF. The CDR3 DNA sequence: TGTGCCATCAGTGACGAGATGACTAGCTCCTACGAGCAGTACTTC.

In its sample, this clone was seen a few times. The chain recombines TRBV6-4 with TRBJ1-4; D is unclear. In germline, CDR1 is MRHNA, CDR2 SNTAGT. Trimming shortened V by 3 bases and J by 10 bases, and 12 bases separated the two germline ends. The CDR3 is made up of 13 amino acids. In DNA form, the CDR3 reads TGTGCCAGCAGTGATGTGGCCCGAGGAAAACTGTTTTTT. This translates into CASSDVARGKLFF.

This clone was seen a handful of times. The sample contains more than one DNA sequence encoding this CDR3. The V gene is TRBV7-9, the J gene TRBJ1-2; no definite D call. Trimming left V 3 bases short and J 2 bases short, with 7 bases between. The germline CDR1 and CDR2 sequences are SEHNR and FQNEAQ (reference sequence). The CDR3 contains 13 residues. The CDR3 DNA is TGTGCCAGCAGCTTCGGCCAGAACTATGGCTACACCTTC. Translation gives CASSFGQNYGYTF.

This clone came up a few times. The rearrangement joins TRBV28 to TRBJ2-2, with a weak D call TRBD1 (6 bases). The V and J ends lost 4 bases and 3 bases respectively, with 12 bases between them. Germline CDR1 MDHEN, CDR2 SYDVKM. The CDR3 has 15 residues. CDR3 sequence (DNA): TGTGCCAGCAGTTATCTGGACAGAGACACCGGGGAGCTGTTTTTT. Translation gives CASSYLDRDTGELFF. Using reference TRBV28 and TRBJ2-2 for the parts outside the CDR3, the full variable domain is DVKVTQSSRYLVKRTGEKVFLECVQDMDHENMFWYRQDPGLGLRLIYFSYDVKMKEKGDIPEGYSVSREKKERFSLILESASTNQTSMYLCASSYLDRDTGELFFGEGSRLTVL.

Only a few counts were recorded for this clone. The same CDR3 arises from other DNA sequences in this sample as well. This chain links TRBV28 with TRBJ2-7; unclear D gene. This CDR3 contains 12 residues. Per germline, CDR1 MDHEN and CDR2 SYDVKM. The V gene lost 5 bases and the J gene lost 3 bases, with 8 bases spanning the gap. CDR3 in DNA: TGTGCCAGCAGTGCCAGGAGCTACGAGCAGTACTTC. Protein: CASSARSYEQYF.

This clone was seen a few times. V is TRBV6-5 and J is TRBJ1-5; the D is unclear. Per germline, CDR1 MNHEY and CDR2 SVGAGI. V lost 0 bases and J 7 bases, leaving 16 bases between the germline ends. This CDR3 has 16 amino acids. CDR3 DNA: TGTGCCAGCAGTTACTCGTATGAGGGATCGAAGCAGCCCCAGCATTTT. It specifies CASSYSYEGSKQPQHF.

This chain joins TRBV28 and TRBJ1-2; 9 positions match TRBD1. The V gene end was trimmed by 4 bases and the J gene end by 3 bases; junction bases not matched to a gene: 6. In germline, CDR1 is MDHEN, CDR2 SYDVKM. This CDR3 is 15 amino acids long. Here the CDR3 DNA reads TGTGCCAGCAGTTCCGGACAGGGGTGGGACTATGGCTACACCTTC. This translates into CASSSGQGWDYGYTF.

This clone was seen a handful of times. The rearrangement links TRBV6-1 to TRBJ1-1; D is unresolved. The CDR3 extends over 13 amino acids. Trimming left V 4 bases short and J 0 bases short, with 6 bases between. CDR1 MNHNS and CDR2 SASEGT come from the germline V gene. Written as DNA, the CDR3 is TGTGCCAGCAGTGTAATGATGAACACTGAAGCTTTCTTT. The encoded protein is CASSVMMNTEAFF.

This chain joins TRBV5-1 and TRBJ2-3, with TRBD2 matching over 8 bases. Germline CDR1 reads SGHRS; CDR2 reads YFSETQ. This CDR3 is 14 amino acids long. V shed 4 bases, J shed 7 bases, and the junction held 8 bases outside the gene matches. CDR3 bases: TGCGCCAGCAGCCTCGGGGGGGCCTTGAATACGCAGTATTTT. Amino acids: CASSLGGALNTQYF.

V usage is TRBV9 and J usage is TRBJ2-7, with no clear D. The germline CDR1 and CDR2 sequences are SGDLS and YYNGEE. This CDR3 has 14 residues. V dropped 6 bases and J dropped 5 bases, with 18 bases sitting between them. Here the CDR3 reads CASTPRPNVHEQYF. The CDR3 DNA is TGTGCCAGCACCCCACGACCTAACGTCCACGAGCAGTACTTC.

In this sample, this clone turned up a few times. The V call is TRBV18, the J call TRBJ2-7; D may be TRBD2 (5 bases). CDR1 KGHSH and CDR2 LQKENI come from the germline V gene. The ends were cut back, 3 bases at V and 3 bases at J, with 12 bases in the middle. The length of the CDR3 is 14 residues. This CDR3 is CASSPREESYEQYF. Here the CDR3 DNA reads TGTGCCAGCTCACCCCGGGAAGAAAGCTACGAGCAGTACTTC.